Listed below are T cell receptor beta chains from one sample, sequenced in a study of cytomegalovirus exposure and HLA in healthy donors. Data came from immunoSEQ multiplex PCR; TCRdb stores just in-frame clones and leaves some out. The sample lists roughly 130,000 clones, 85% to 90% seen once, with just under 3% in the top ten. The specimen sequenced was PBMCs. All receptors derive from a man aged 18 to 30 in good health and CMV-seronegative. Both conserved end residues are part of each CDR3. Each record gives: J gene, D gene, clone size, V gene, CDR3 DNA, CDR3 protein. D genes are given only for firm matches. Rows give clone size only sometimes, using once, few, many, or a class for an expanded clone.

J: TRBJ1-4; D: -; size: once; V: TRBV28; DNA: TGTGCCAGCAGTTTATTTGGCACCTCTAATGAAAAACTGTTTTTT; CDR3: CASSLFGTSNEKLFF
J: TRBJ2-6; D: -; size: -; V: TRBV19; DNA: TGTGCCAGTAGTATTGTCCTCTCTGGGGCCAACGTCCTGACTTTC; CDR3: CASSIVLSGANVLTF
J: TRBJ2-7; D: TRBD2; size: -; V: TRBV27; DNA: TGTGCCAGCAGTTTATCCCCCCCCACTAGCGGGGGCTACGAGCAGTACTTC; CDR3: CASSLSPPTSGGYEQYF
J: TRBJ2-1; D: TRBD2; size: -; V: TRBV6-5; DNA: TGTGCCAGCAGTTACTCCCCGGGACTAGGGTTGTATGAGCAGTTCTTC; CDR3: CASSYSPGLGLYEQFF
J: TRBJ2-1; D: TRBD2; size: -; V: TRBV4-1; DNA: TGCGCCAGCAGCCAAACCTCGGCCGGGACTACTTTATTCAATGAGCAGTTCTTC; CDR3: CASSQTSAGTTLFNEQFF
J: TRBJ1-6; D: -; size: many; V: TRBV6-1; DNA: TGTGCCAGCAGTGAAGGGCCAGGGGAAAATTCACCCCTCCACTTT; CDR3: CASSEGPGENSPLHF
J: TRBJ2-7; D: -; size: -; V: TRBV11-2; DNA: TGTGCCAGCAGCTTAGGAGGGTGGGTTCCGCAGTACTTC; CDR3: CASSLGGWVPQYF
J: TRBJ1-1; D: -; size: -; V: TRBV2; DNA: TGTGCCAGCAGTGGGGGGGGAGAGGAAGCTTTCTTT; CDR3: CASSGGGEEAFF
J: TRBJ2-2; D: -; size: -; V: TRBV19; DNA: TGTGCCAGTAGGGGCCACGAGTTTGGGGAGCTGTTTTTT; CDR3: CASRGHEFGELFF
J: TRBJ1-3; D: -; size: -; V: TRBV28; DNA: TGTGCCAGCAGCCACCTCCAACAGGGTCCAGGAAACACCATATATTTT; CDR3: CASSHLQQGPGNTIYF
J: TRBJ2-1; D: TRBD1; size: -; V: TRBV12-5; DNA: TGTGCTAGTGGTTATTACGGGACAGGGGTCAATGAGCAGTTCTTC; CDR3: CASGYYGTGVNEQFF
J: TRBJ1-5; D: TRBD1; size: -; V: TRBV7-8; DNA: TGTGCCAGCAGCTTAGGCGGACAGGGGTGGAGTCAGCCCCAGCATTTT; CDR3: CASSLGGQGWSQPQHF
J: TRBJ2-7; D: TRBD1; size: -; V: TRBV7-2; DNA: TGTGCCAGCAGCTTGACGACAGGGGTCTACGAGCAGTACTTC; CDR3: CASSLTTGVYEQYF
J: TRBJ1-3; D: -; size: -; V: TRBV9; DNA: TGTGCCAGCAGCCAGACTGACAGGAGCTCTGGAAACACCATATATTTT; CDR3: CASSQTDRSSGNTIYF
J: TRBJ2-6; D: -; size: -; V: TRBV10-3; DNA: TGTGCCATCAGCCCAAGGGGTTCTGGGGCCAACGTCCTGACTTTC; CDR3: CAISPRGSGANVLTF
J: TRBJ2-7; D: -; size: -; V: TRBV5-1; DNA: TGCGCCAGCAGCCTTTCGGACACCAGCTCCTACGAGCAGTACTTC; CDR3: CASSLSDTSSYEQYF
J: TRBJ1-3; D: TRBD1; size: -; V: TRBV11-2; DNA: TGTGCCAGCAGCCACCCGGGACAGGGTGGAAACACCATATATTTT; CDR3: CASSHPGQGGNTIYF
J: TRBJ2-7; D: TRBD2; size: many; V: TRBV18; DNA: TGTGCCAGCTCTGCGGGGGGTTTCCACGAGCAGTACTTC; CDR3: CASSAGGFHEQYF
J: TRBJ1-1; D: -; size: few; V: TRBV2; DNA: TGTGCCAGCAGCTATAACAGGGAAGGAGCTTTCTTT; CDR3: CASSYNREGAFF
J: TRBJ2-3; D: -; size: -; V: TRBV6-5; DNA: TGTGCCAGCAGTTTCGGGCGGGGACCTACGCAGTATTTT; CDR3: CASSFGRGPTQYF
J: TRBJ2-7; D: TRBD1; size: -; V: TRBV4-3; DNA: TGCGCCAGCAGCCAATCCCGGGACAGCTCCTACGAGCAGTACTTC; CDR3: CASSQSRDSSYEQYF
J: TRBJ2-1; D: TRBD2; size: -; V: TRBV7-9; DNA: TGTGCCAGCAGCCGGGGGCGGCTTAGCGGGAGGACCTACAATGAGCAGTTCTTC; CDR3: CASSRGRLSGRTYNEQFF
J: TRBJ2-1; D: TRBD2; size: -; V: TRBV5-1; DNA: TGCGCCAGCAGCCGGAGTGGGGACTACTACAATGAGCAGTTCTTC; CDR3: CASSRSGDYYNEQFF
J: TRBJ2-4; D: -; size: -; V: TRBV5-4; DNA: TGTGCCAGCAGCGAGAAACAGGGATTACTAGCCAAAAACATTCAGTACTTC; CDR3: CASSEKQGLLAKNIQYF
J: TRBJ2-7; D: -; size: -; V: TRBV27; DNA: TGTGCCAGCAGTTTGGGGGCGGGTTCCTACGAGCAGTACTTC; CDR3: CASSLGAGSYEQYF
J: TRBJ2-7; D: -; size: -; V: TRBV6-5; DNA: TGTGCCAGCAGTTACACGGGAGTGAGGTACGAGCAGTACTTC; CDR3: CASSYTGVRYEQYF
J: TRBJ1-5; D: -; size: -; V: TRBV19; DNA: TGTGCCAGTAGTATAGATGCGGGGGAGGGCAATCAGCCCCAGCATTTT; CDR3: CASSIDAGEGNQPQHF
J: TRBJ1-2; D: -; size: -; V: TRBV6-5; DNA: TGTGCCAGCAGAAGAACAGGGAGAGCTAACTATGGCTACACCTTC; CDR3: CASRRTGRANYGYTF
J: TRBJ2-7; D: TRBD1; size: -; V: TRBV15; DNA: TGTGCCACCAGCAGTTCGACAGGGAAGGTTAGAGAGCAGTACTTC; CDR3: CATSSSTGKVREQYF
J: TRBJ1-5; D: TRBD1; size: -; V: TRBV5-1; DNA: TGCGCCAGCAGCATACAGGGGATGAATCAGCCCCAGCATTTT; CDR3: CASSIQGMNQPQHF
J: TRBJ1-2; D: -; size: -; V: TRBV6-5; DNA: TGTGCCAGCAGTTTCATAAGGGGAAGGAGCTATGGCTACACCTTC; CDR3: CASSFIRGRSYGYTF
J: TRBJ2-7; D: TRBD1; size: -; V: TRBV2; DNA: TGTGCCAGCAGTGGACAGGGACGCGAGCAGTACTTC; CDR3: CASSGQGREQYF
J: TRBJ2-5; D: -; size: -; V: TRBV15; DNA: TGTGCCACCAGCAGGATCCCCTTGAGCCAAGAGACCCAGTACTTC; CDR3: CATSRIPLSQETQYF
J: TRBJ1-5; D: TRBD1; size: -; V: TRBV7-2; DNA: TGTGCCAGCAGCTTAGCGGGACAGGGGTATAGCAATCAGCCCCAGCATTTT; CDR3: CASSLAGQGYSNQPQHF
J: TRBJ1-5; D: -; size: -; V: TRBV27; DNA: TGTGCCAGCAGTTTACTGAAGCCTTCGGATCAGCCCCAGCATTTT; CDR3: CASSLLKPSDQPQHF
J: TRBJ2-7; D: TRBD2; size: -; V: TRBV5-6; DNA: TGTGCCAGCAGCCGGGGACTAGCGGTGCACGAGCAGTACTTC; CDR3: CASSRGLAVHEQYF
J: TRBJ1-5; D: -; size: -; V: TRBV6-1; DNA: TGTGCCAGCAGACAGGTAAATAATCAGCCCCAGCATTTT; CDR3: CASRQVNNQPQHF
J: TRBJ1-5; D: -; size: once; V: TRBV7-2; DNA: TGTGCCAGCAGCTCATATCTAGAGGACCAGCATTTT; CDR3: CASSSYLEDQHF
J: TRBJ2-1; D: -; size: -; V: TRBV2; DNA: TGTGCCAGCAGTGTATACAATGAGCAGTTCTTC; CDR3: CASSVYNEQFF
J: TRBJ2-2; D: -; size: -; V: TRBV5-1; DNA: TGCGCCAGCAGCTTGGCCGGTAGCGGAGCGAACACCGGGGAGCTGTTTTTT; CDR3: CASSLAGSGANTGELFF
J: TRBJ2-1; D: TRBD2; size: -; V: TRBV6-5; DNA: TGTGCCAGCAGTTACCCGGGCGGGCCAGCGGGGAATGAGCAGTTCTTC; CDR3: CASSYPGGPAGNEQFF
J: TRBJ2-7; D: -; size: -; V: TRBV7-9; DNA: TGTGCCAGCAGCCCGTATTTGGGGGGACAGCCTTACGAGCAGTACTTC; CDR3: CASSPYLGGQPYEQYF
J: TRBJ2-5; D: -; size: -; V: TRBV2; DNA: TGTGCCATCTCGGGGGTTAACGGCGAGACCCAGTACTTC; CDR3: CAISGVNGETQYF
J: TRBJ1-4; D: TRBD1; size: -; V: TRBV6-1; DNA: TGTGCCAGCAGGCCCGGGACAGCAAATGAAAAACTGTTTTTT; CDR3: CASRPGTANEKLFF
J: TRBJ1-6; D: TRBD1; size: few; V: TRBV18; DNA: TGTGCCAGCTCCCCCGGGACAGCGAACGATTCACCCCTCCACTTT; CDR3: CASSPGTANDSPLHF
J: TRBJ2-1; D: TRBD1; size: -; V: TRBV27; DNA: TGTGCCAGCAGTTTATCAGGGGGCCGGGAGCAGTTCTTC; CDR3: CASSLSGGREQFF